This entry lists 31 T cell receptor beta chains sequenced from one sample in a study of blood T cell repertoires in COVID-19. Here immunoSEQ multiplex PCR was the method, and the copy in TCRdb shows in-frame clones only, minus some. The table lists around 450,000 clones, about 85% of them singletons. Sequenced: PBMCs or T cells enriched from blood (not recorded which). The receptor set was obtained from a woman between 18 and 29 years old who had recovered from COVID-19.

This sequence joins TRBV7-2 and TRBJ1-2; no definite D call. The CDR3 sequence is 12 residues long. CDR1 and CDR2 from the germline V gene are SGHTA and FQGNSA. The V end was cut by 1 base, the J end by 7 bases, with 7 bases between. The CDR3 bases are TGTGCCAGCAGCTTAGGGCTGATTGGCTACACCTTC. It specifies CASSLGLIGYTF.

The CDR3 here is CASSLRGDGYTF. CDR3 bases: TGTGCCAGCAGCTTAAGAGGAGATGGCTACACCTTC. The V and J genes are TRBV7-3 and TRBJ1-2; D not certain. Looked up from germline, CDR1 is SGHTA and CDR2 is FQGTGA. This CDR3 region has 12 residues. Trimming took 1 base from V and 6 from J, leaving 6 bases between them.

This chain links TRBV30 with TRBJ1-2; tentatively, D is TRBD1 (6 bases). CDR3 length: 14 residues. Trimming pared 0 bases from V and 7 bases from J, leaving 15 bases between. CDR1 and CDR2 from the germline V gene are GTSNPN and SVGIG (reference sequence). The CDR3 nucleotides read TGTGCCTGGAGTGTAACACAGGGTTGGTCTGGCTACACCTTC. Translation gives CAWSVTQGWSGYTF.

The CDR3 DNA sequence: TGTGCCAGCAGCCCCCTAGTCAGGGGCAGTGAGCAGTTCTTC. Protein product: CASSPLVRGSEQFF. The V gene is TRBV3-1 (or the pseudogene TRBV3-2), the J gene TRBJ2-1; TRBD1 might be the D (6 bases). This CDR3 is 14 amino acids long. Germline values: CDR1 LGHDT, CDR2 YNNKEL (reference sequence). V was cut by 4 bases and J by 9 bases, with 16 bases left in between.

The gene calls are TRBV6-1 and TRBJ2-1, with D unclear. V dropped 8 bases and J dropped 6 bases, with 14 bases sitting between them. Germline CDR1 reads MNHNS; CDR2 reads SASEGT. The CDR3 totals 13 residues. The CDR3, as DNA: TGTGCCAGCGCTCTTAGGCCGGGCAATGAGCAGTTCTTC. Protein: CASALRPGNEQFF.

This clone was observed a handful of times. The genes are TRBV2 and TRBJ1-2; D is perhaps TRBD1 (6 bases). The V gene's germline CDR1 is SNHLY and CDR2 FYNNEI. Deletions cut 7 bases from V and 3 bases from J, with 15 bases between. The CDR3 has 14 amino acids. In nucleotides, the CDR3 is TGTGCCAGCATCGCAGGGGACAACGACTATGGCTACACCTTC. Its protein product is CASIAGDNDYGYTF.

The V and J genes are TRBV4-1 and TRBJ1-1; no definite D call. The germline CDR1 and CDR2 sequences are MGHRA and YSYEKL. Trimming removed 0 bases at V and 4 bases at J, with 18 bases between. CDR3 length: 17 amino acids. The CDR3 protein is CASSQDREMRSGTEAFF. In DNA, the CDR3 is TGCGCCAGCAGCCAAGATCGGGAAATGAGGAGCGGCACTGAAGCTTTCTTT.

J is TRBJ1-3 and V is TRBV2; 10 bases are shared with TRBD1. Germline CDR1 is SNHLY and CDR2 is FYNNEI. The CDR3 length is 16 residues. V gave up 4 bases and J gave up 1 base; unmatched junction bases: 4. CDR3 coding DNA: TGTGCCAGCAGTGGACCGGACAGGGGGTCTGGAAACACCATATATTTT. This codes for CASSGPDRGSGNTIYF.

V and J are TRBV13 and TRBJ2-2; possibly TRBD1 for D (7 bases). CDR3 length: 17 residues. Germline V gene lookup returns CDR1 PRHDT and CDR2 FYEKMQ (reference sequence). Trimming left V 5 bases short and J 3 bases short, with 19 bases between. The CDR3 is CASSPGGNGGHTGELFF. The CDR3, as DNA: TGTGCCAGCAGCCCAGGGGGGAACGGGGGCCACACCGGGGAGCTGTTTTTT. Supplemented by reference TRBV13 and TRBJ2-2, the full variable domain reads AAGVIQSPRHLIKEKRETATLKCYPIPRHDTVYWYQQGPGQDPQFLISFYEKMQSDKGSIPDRFSAQQFSDYHSELNMSSLELGDSALYFCASSPGGNGGHTGELFFGEGSRLTVL.

The chain joins TRBV15 to TRBJ2-3; TRBD2 agrees at 14 bases. CDR1 and CDR2 (germline): LNHNV, YYDKDF (reference sequence). CDR3 length equals 18 residues. V was pared by 2 bases and J by 6 bases, with 10 bases of the junction left unmatched. The CDR3 loop reads CATSRSGLAGGFADTQYF. The CDR3 DNA sequence: TGTGCCACCAGCAGATCCGGACTAGCGGGGGGATTTGCGGATACGCAGTATTTT.

The CDR3 DNA follows: TGTGCCAGCAGCTTGAGACCCGGCCTCACTAGCGAGACGTCGTACAATGAGCAGTTCTTC. This codes for CASSLRPGLTSETSYNEQFF. J is TRBJ2-1 and V is TRBV7-6; 7 bases fit TRBD2. With 3 bases clipped from V and 4 bases from J, the junction kept 21 bases outside the gene matches. This CDR3 is built from 20 residues. CDR1 and CDR2 from the germline V gene are SGHVS and FNYEAQ.

J is TRBJ1-1 and V is TRBV5-1; D perhaps matches TRBD1 (6 bases). The CDR3 spans 14 residues. V lost 2 bases and J 4 bases, leaving 12 bases between the germline ends. Germline V CDR1 and CDR2: SGHRS, YFSETQ. This CDR3 reads CASSLQGGGTEAFF. Here the CDR3 DNA reads TGCGCCAGCAGCTTACAGGGTGGGGGCACTGAAGCTTTCTTT.

The gene calls are TRBV5-1 and TRBJ2-7; tentative D call: TRBD1 (6 bases). Trimming pared 4 bases from V and 5 bases from J, leaving 13 bases between. The length of the CDR3 is 13 residues. The germline gives CDR1 SGHRS, CDR2 YFSETQ. In nucleotides, the CDR3 is TGCGCCAGCAGCCTCAATTACAGGGACGAGCAGTACTTC. This gives the protein CASSLNYRDEQYF.

The J gene is TRBJ2-7, the V gene TRBV19, with D hard to call. The V and J ends lost 4 bases and 3 bases respectively, with 7 bases between them. This CDR3 has 12 amino acids. Germline V gene sequence: CDR1 LNHDA, CDR2 SQIVND (reference sequence). The CDR3 loop reads CASSTQSYEQYF. As DNA, the CDR3 is TGTGCCAGTAGTACACAGAGCTACGAGCAGTACTTC.

This chain joins TRBV2 and TRBJ2-5, with D tentatively TRBD1 (5 bases). Germline V lookup: CDR1 SNHLY, CDR2 FYNNEI. V was clipped by 9 bases and J by 7 bases, with 18 bases between them. This CDR3 contains 13 residues. In nucleotides, the CDR3 is TGTGCCAGTTCTCAGGTGGGGCAGGCGACCCAGTACTTC. As protein: CASSQVGQATQYF.

The chain employs TRBV4-1 and TRBJ2-1, with a possible D match to TRBD2 (6 bases). CDR3 length: 16 amino acids. Germline CDR1 is MGHRA and CDR2 is YSYEKL. Trimming took off 1 base at V and 6 bases at J, with 16 bases between the two ends. The CDR3 DNA follows: TGCGCCAGCAGCCAAGGAGGTCGAGGACTACTCAATGAGCAGTTCTTC. This encodes CASSQGGRGLLNEQFF.

This chain connects TRBV5-1 to TRBJ1-1, with 8 bases identical to TRBD1. The CDR3 runs to 14 residues. V lost 4 bases to trimming and J lost 3 bases; unmatched junction nucleotides: 5. Per germline, CDR1 SGHRS and CDR2 YFSETQ. The CDR3 region is CASSVDRGYTEAFF. CDR3 DNA: TGCGCCAGCAGCGTAGACAGGGGATACACTGAAGCTTTCTTT.

The chain joins TRBV14 to TRBJ2-7; no reliable D call. The CDR3 has 14 amino acids. V was shortened by 0 bases and J by 4 bases, with 10 bases between the two germline ends. Germline loops: CDR1 SGHDN, CDR2 FVKESK. The CDR3 DNA reads TGTGCCAGCAGCCAAGATCGCAGTTTTTACGAGCAGTACTTC. The encoded protein is CASSQDRSFYEQYF.

The chain recombines TRBV25-1 with TRBJ1-1; D is unresolved. Germline lookup yields CDR1 MGHDK and CDR2 SYGVNS. The CDR3 loop spans 15 amino acids. Trimming removed 2 bases from V and 1 base from J, with 11 bases in between. CDR3 in amino acids: CASSEGRGRNTEAFF. The CDR3 DNA follows: TGTGCCAGCAGTGAAGGACGGGGTCGGAACACTGAAGCTTTCTTT.

The V call is TRBV5-1, the J call TRBJ2-3; TRBD2 is a possible D gene (5 bases). The CDR3 has 14 residues. Trimming stripped 6 bases from V and 2 bases from J, with 13 bases between. Germline CDR1 is SGHRS and CDR2 is YFSETQ. CDR3 residues: CASTPGGFTDTQYF. The CDR3 coding sequence is TGCGCCAGCACCCCCGGAGGCTTCACAGATACGCAGTATTTT.

The gene calls are TRBV4-1 and TRBJ1-3; TRBD1 might be the D (5 bases). CDR1 is MGHRA, CDR2 YSYEKL, per germline. The germline V and J ends were trimmed by 1 base and 1 base, with 20 bases remaining between them. The CDR3 contains 19 residues. The CDR3 coding sequence is TGCGCCAGCAGCCAAGGAGTGTCAGGGATCCGTTCTTCTGGAAACACCATATATTTT. This codes for CASSQGVSGIRSSGNTIYF.

J is TRBJ1-5 and V is TRBV5-8; D unclear. With 4 bases removed from V and 5 bases from J, the gap between germline ends came to 7 bases. Germline V gene sequence: CDR1 SGHTS, CDR2 YDEGEE. This CDR3 has 12 residues. CDR3 loop: CASSGRDQPQHF. The CDR3 nucleotides are TGTGCCAGCAGCGGCCGGGATCAGCCCCAGCATTTT. Combining the CDR3 with reference TRBV5-8 and TRBJ1-5 gives the whole variable domain EAGVTQSPTHLIKTRGQQATLRCSPISGHTSVYWYQQALGLGLQFLLWYDEGEERNRGNFPPRFSGRQFPNYSSELNVNALELEDSALYLCASSGRDQPQHFGDGTRLSIL.

The chain has TRBV30 and TRBJ2-2, with TRBD1 as a possible D gene (5 bases). The length of the CDR3 is 18 residues. Trimming took off 3 bases at V and 1 base at J, with 21 bases between the two ends. Per the germline V gene, CDR1 is GTSNPN and CDR2 is SVGIG (reference sequence). The CDR3 DNA sequence: TGTGCCTGGAGAAGGGGTTTCTGGGAAATTAAGAACACCGGGGAGCTGTTTTTT. Protein sequence: CAWRRGFWEIKNTGELFF.

J is TRBJ1-1 and V is TRBV5-1; possibly TRBD1 for D (5 bases). Germline V lookup: CDR1 SGHRS, CDR2 YFSETQ. V dropped 2 bases and J dropped 3 bases, with 17 bases sitting between them. This CDR3 spans 16 amino acids. The CDR3 bases are TGCGCCAGCAGCTTACGGGTCGGGGGGTCACACACTGAAGCTTTCTTT. Its translation is CASSLRVGGSHTEAFF.

The chain is built from TRBV30 and TRBJ1-5; 7 bases agree with TRBD1. Germline V lookup: CDR1 GTSNPN, CDR2 SVGIG (reference sequence). Trimming took 2 bases from V and 3 from J; bases not matched to a gene: 7. CDR3 size: 15 residues. CDR3 region: CAWSTRDSPNQPQHF. CDR3 nucleotides: TGTGCCTGGAGTACCAGGGACAGCCCCAATCAGCCCCAGCATTTT.

This clone was recorded once. The chain has TRBV30 and TRBJ1-3; no clear D gene. The CDR3 has 12 amino acids. V dropped 2 bases and J dropped 4 bases, with 6 bases sitting between them. Germline V gene sequence: CDR1 GTSNPN, CDR2 SVGIG (reference sequence). CDR3 in DNA: TGTGCCTGGAGTCCTCCCGGAAACACCATATATTTT. It translates to CAWSPPGNTIYF.

The chain is built from TRBV7-2 and TRBJ2-7; D is unclear. Germline CDR1 and CDR2: SGHTA and FQGNSA. V was clipped by 0 bases and J by 0 bases, with 6 bases between them. The CDR3 sequence is 14 residues long. The CDR3 nucleotides read TGTGCCAGCAGCTTAGCATCGAGCTCCTACGAGCAGTACTTC. This codes for CASSLASSSYEQYF.

This chain links TRBV27 with TRBJ2-7; D might be TRBD2 (6 bases). Trimming removed 9 bases at V and 2 bases at J, with 14 bases between. The CDR3 loop spans 13 amino acids. Germline CDR1 MNHEY, CDR2 SMNVEV (reference sequence). CDR3 sequence: CASYGGLTYEQYF. CDR3 nucleotides: TGTGCCAGTTACGGGGGATTAACCTACGAGCAGTACTTC.

V is TRBV5-4 and J is TRBJ1-1, with D uncertain. The length of the CDR3 is 14 residues. Germline-derived CDR1 and CDR2 are SGHNT and YYREEE (reference sequence). Trimming shortened V by 0 bases and J by 1 base, and 7 bases separated the two germline ends. CDR3 DNA: TGTGCCAGCAGCTTGGGGCGGAGGAACACTGAAGCTTTCTTT. As protein: CASSLGRRNTEAFF.

This clone has a single count. The chain has TRBV9 and TRBJ1-1; a weak D match, TRBD1 (5 bases). Germline lookup yields CDR1 SGDLS and CDR2 YYNGEE. The ends were cut back, 4 bases at V and 2 bases at J, with 18 bases in the middle. The CDR3 runs 16 residues. This chain's CDR3 is CASSPLPGLLNTEAFF. CDR3 coding DNA: TGTGCCAGCAGCCCTTTACCGGGACTCTTAAACACTGAAGCTTTCTTT.

This rearrangement joins TRBV6-5 to TRBJ1-1, with D perhaps matching TRBD1 (5 bases). The CDR3 covers 13 residues. V lost 8 bases, J lost 8 bases, and 18 bases lay in between. The V gene's germline CDR1 is MNHEY and CDR2 SVGAGI. CDR3 DNA sequence: TGTGCCAGCGTTGGGGGAGGGGATAGGGAAGCTTTCTTT. Protein product: CASVGGGDREAFF.